This section outlines one T cell receptor (beta chain) sequence together with its context. Patients in Seattle were enrolled during active infection, then followed longitudinally. The data stem from a study of blood T cell repertoires in COVID-19. Germline V gene sequence: CDR1 SGHTA, CDR2 FQGTGA. The CDR3 has 15 amino acids. Trimming cost V 3 bases and J 7 bases; bases outside gene matches: 9. Per the study methods: Nucleated cell counts were estimated from reference gene primer amplification. The assay was immunoSEQ multiplex PCR, and TCRdb's table has in-frame clones only and misses some. V and J calls and clone size are given by that table; D and trimming were obtained from the DNA. The sample has roughly 380,000 clones, 75% to 90% seen once.

Sequenced material: peripheral blood. The receptor's source is a middle-aged woman with COVID-19, enrolled during active disease. The genes are TRBV7-3 and TRBJ1-1; TRBD1 matches 9 bases. CDR3 nucleotides: TGTGCCAGCAGCTTGGGGACAGGGCCGGGGGATGAAGCTTTCTTT. Amino acids: CASSLGTGPGDEAFF.